This is a list of T cell receptor beta chains from one sample in a study of memory CD4+ T cells and cytomegalovirus serostatus. Produced via immunoSEQ multiplex PCR; TCRdb's table is partial and in-frame only. The sample yields about 75,000 clones, 75% to 85% seen once. The sequencing sample was made of memory CD4+ T cells from blood. The receptors shown here come from an adult in good health and CMV-seropositive. Both conserved end residues are part of each CDR3. A D gene is named only where the DNA matches it firmly. Only some rows state a clone size, as once, few, many or a class for expanded clones.

j_call | v_call | clone_size | d_call | cdr3_aa | cdr3_nt
TRBJ2-3 | TRBV29-1 | - | - | CSVGVAGSTTDTQYF | TGCAGCGTTGGGGTGGCGGGTTCAACCACAGATACGCAGTATTTT
TRBJ1-1 | TRBV10-2 | few | - | CASRPSTNTEAFF | TGCGCCAGCAGGCCCTCAACGAACACTGAAGCTTTCTTT
TRBJ1-5 | TRBV19 | - | - | CASRRGGYNQPQHF | TGTGCCAGTAGGAGGGGGGGATATAATCAGCCCCAGCATTTT
TRBJ2-7 | TRBV10-3 | - | TRBD1 | CAISGDRGRIEQYF | TGTGCCATCAGTGGGGACAGGGGGCGCATCGAGCAGTACTTC
TRBJ1-1 | TRBV11-3 | - | - | CASSLGSVNTEAFF | TGTGCCAGCAGCTTAGGTTCGGTGAACACTGAAGCTTTCTTT
TRBJ2-5 | TRBV27 | - | - | CASSLSTPGGETQYF | TGTGCCAGCAGTTTATCGACTCCCGGGGGAGAGACCCAGTACTTC
TRBJ1-3 | TRBV4-3 | once | - | CASSQSQDYGNTIYF | TGCGCCAGCAGCCAATCACAGGATTATGGAAACACCATATATTTT
TRBJ1-3 | TRBV11-2 | - | - | CASSSLLFSPGNTIYF | TGTGCCAGCAGCTCCCTCCTGTTTTCGCCAGGAAACACCATATATTTT
TRBJ2-5 | TRBV11-3 | once | - | CASSRTETQYF | TGTGCCAGCAGCCGTACCGAGACCCAGTACTTC
TRBJ1-1 | TRBV7-9 | - | - | CASSLEAGVVSEAFF | TGTGCCAGCAGCTTAGAGGCAGGGGTGGTATCTGAAGCTTTCTTT
TRBJ2-1 | TRBV28 | - | - | CASSLALATGEQFF | TGTGCCAGCAGTTTAGCCCTTGCCACGGGTGAGCAGTTCTTC
TRBJ2-5 | TRBV11-2 | - | - | CASSSDPLVAQYF | TGTGCCAGCAGCTCGGACCCGTTAGTGGCCCAGTACTTC
TRBJ1-5 | TRBV7-8 | - | - | CASSPSGVTGNQPQHF | TGTGCCAGCAGCCCCAGTGGGGTAACTGGCAATCAGCCCCAGCATTTT